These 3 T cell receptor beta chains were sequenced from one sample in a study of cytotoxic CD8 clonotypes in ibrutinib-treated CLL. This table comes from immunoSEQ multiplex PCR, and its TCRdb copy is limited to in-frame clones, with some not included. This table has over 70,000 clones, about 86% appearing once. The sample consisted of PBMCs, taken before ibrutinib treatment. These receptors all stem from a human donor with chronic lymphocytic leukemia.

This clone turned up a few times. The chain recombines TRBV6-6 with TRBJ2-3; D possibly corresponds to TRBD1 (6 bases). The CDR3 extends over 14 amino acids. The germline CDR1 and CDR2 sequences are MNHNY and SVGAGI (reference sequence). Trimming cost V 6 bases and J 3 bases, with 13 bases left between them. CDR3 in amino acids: CASRGARFTDTQYF. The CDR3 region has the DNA TGTGCCAGCAGGGGGGCTAGATTTACAGATACGCAGTATTTT.

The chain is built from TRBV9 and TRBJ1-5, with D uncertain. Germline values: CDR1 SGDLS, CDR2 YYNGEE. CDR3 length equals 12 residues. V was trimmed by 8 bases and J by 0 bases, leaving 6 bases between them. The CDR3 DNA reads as TGTGCCAGTAGCAATAGCAATCAGCCCCAGCATTTT. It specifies CASSNSNQPQHF.

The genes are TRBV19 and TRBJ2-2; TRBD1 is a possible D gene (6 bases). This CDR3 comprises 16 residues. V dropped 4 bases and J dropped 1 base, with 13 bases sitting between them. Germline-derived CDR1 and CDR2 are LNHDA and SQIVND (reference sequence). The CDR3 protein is CASSNLGHQNTGELFF. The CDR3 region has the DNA TGTGCCAGTAGTAACTTGGGACACCAGAACACCGGGGAGCTGTTTTTT.